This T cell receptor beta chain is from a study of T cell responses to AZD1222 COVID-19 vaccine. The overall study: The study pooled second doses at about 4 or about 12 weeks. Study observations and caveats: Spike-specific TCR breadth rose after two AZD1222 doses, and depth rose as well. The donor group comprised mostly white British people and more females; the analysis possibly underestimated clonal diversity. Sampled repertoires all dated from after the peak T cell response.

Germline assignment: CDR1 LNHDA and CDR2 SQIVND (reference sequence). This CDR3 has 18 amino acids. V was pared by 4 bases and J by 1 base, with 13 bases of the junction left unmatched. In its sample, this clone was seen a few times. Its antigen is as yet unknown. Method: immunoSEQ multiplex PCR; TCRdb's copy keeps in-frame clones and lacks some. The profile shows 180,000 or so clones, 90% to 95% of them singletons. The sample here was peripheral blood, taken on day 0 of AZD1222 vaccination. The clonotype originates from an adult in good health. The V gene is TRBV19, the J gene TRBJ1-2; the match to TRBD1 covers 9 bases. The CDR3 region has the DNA TGTGCCAGTAGTAGGTTTGTTTGGGACAGGGTAGATAACTATGGCTACACCTTC. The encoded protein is CASSRFVWDRVDNYGYTF.